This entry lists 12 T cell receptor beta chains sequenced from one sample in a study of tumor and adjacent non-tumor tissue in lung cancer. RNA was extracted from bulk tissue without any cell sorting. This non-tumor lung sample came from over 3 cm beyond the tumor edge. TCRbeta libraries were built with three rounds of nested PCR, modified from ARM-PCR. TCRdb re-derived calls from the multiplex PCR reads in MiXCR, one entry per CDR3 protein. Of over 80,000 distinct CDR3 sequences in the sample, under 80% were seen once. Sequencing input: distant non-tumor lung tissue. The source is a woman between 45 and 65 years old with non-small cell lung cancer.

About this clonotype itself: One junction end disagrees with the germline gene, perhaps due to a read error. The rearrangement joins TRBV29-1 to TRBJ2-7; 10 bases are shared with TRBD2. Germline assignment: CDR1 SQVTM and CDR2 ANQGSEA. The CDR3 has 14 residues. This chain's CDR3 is CSFISGGAIHELYF. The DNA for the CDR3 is TGCAGCTTCATCAGCGGGGGGGCAATCCACGAGCTGTACTTT.

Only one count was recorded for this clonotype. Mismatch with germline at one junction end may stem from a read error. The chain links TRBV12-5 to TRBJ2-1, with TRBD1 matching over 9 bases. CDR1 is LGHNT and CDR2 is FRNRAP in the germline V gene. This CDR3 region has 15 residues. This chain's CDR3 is CASGLPGQGVHKQFF. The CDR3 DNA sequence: TGTGCTAGTGGTTTGCCGGGACAGGGTGTCCATAAGCAGTTCTTT.

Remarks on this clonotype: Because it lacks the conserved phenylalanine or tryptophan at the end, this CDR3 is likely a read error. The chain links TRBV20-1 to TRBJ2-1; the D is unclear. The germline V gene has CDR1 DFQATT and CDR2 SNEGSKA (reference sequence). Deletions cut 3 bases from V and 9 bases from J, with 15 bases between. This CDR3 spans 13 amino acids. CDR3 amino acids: CSASGVMIGEQFL. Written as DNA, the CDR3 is TGCAGTGCTAGTGGGGTTATGATAGGTGAGCAGTTCCTC.

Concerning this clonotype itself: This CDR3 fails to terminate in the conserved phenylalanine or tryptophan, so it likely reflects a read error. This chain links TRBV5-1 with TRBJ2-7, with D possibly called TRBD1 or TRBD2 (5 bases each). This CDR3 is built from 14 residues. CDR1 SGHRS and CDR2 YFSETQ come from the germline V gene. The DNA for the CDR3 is TGCGCTAGCACCCTCGGGACGTCTACTTTCGAGCAGTACCTC. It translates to CASTLGTSTFEQYL.

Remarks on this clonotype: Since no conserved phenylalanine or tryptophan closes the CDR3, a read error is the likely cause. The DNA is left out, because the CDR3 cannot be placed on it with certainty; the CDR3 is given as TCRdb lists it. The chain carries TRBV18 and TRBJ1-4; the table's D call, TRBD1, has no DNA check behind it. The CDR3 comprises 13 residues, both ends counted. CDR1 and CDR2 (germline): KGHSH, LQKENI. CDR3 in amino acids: CASSPGLGEKVFI.

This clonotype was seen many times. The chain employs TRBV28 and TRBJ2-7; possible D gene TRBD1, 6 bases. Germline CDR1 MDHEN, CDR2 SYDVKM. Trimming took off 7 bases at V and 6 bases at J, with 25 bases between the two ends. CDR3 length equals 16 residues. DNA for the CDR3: TGTGCCAGCAATTCCTGGGAACAGGGAGAAAATAGCGAGCAGTACTTC. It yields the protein CASNSWEQGENSEQYF.

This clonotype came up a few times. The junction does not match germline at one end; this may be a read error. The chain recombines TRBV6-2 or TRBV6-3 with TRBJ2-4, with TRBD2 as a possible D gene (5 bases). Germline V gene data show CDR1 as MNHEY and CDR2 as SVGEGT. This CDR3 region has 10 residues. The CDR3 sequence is CGSGRNIRYF. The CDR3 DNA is TGTGGCAGCGGCAGGAACATTCGGTACTTC.

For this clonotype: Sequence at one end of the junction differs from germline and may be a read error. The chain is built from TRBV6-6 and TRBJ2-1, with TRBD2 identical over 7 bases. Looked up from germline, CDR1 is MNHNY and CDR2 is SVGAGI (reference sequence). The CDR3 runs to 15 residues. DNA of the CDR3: TGTGCCAACAGTTATAATCTAGCGGCGTACAATGAGCAGTTCTTC. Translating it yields CANSYNLAAYNEQFF.

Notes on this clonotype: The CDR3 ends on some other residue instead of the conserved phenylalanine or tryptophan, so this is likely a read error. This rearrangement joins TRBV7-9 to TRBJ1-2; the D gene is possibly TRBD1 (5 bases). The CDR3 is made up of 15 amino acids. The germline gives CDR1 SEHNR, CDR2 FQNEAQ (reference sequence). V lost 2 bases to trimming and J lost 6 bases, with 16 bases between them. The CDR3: CASSLRAGSRNGYTL. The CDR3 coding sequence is TGTGCCAGCAGCTTAAGGGCAGGGAGTCGGAATGGCTACACCCTC.

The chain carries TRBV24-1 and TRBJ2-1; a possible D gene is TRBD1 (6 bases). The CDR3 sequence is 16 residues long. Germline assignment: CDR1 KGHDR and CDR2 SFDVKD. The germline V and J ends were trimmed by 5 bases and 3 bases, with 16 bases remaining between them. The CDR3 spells CATSALDSHFYNEQFF. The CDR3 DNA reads TGTGCCACCAGTGCTCTGGACAGCCACTTCTACAATGAGCAGTTCTTC.

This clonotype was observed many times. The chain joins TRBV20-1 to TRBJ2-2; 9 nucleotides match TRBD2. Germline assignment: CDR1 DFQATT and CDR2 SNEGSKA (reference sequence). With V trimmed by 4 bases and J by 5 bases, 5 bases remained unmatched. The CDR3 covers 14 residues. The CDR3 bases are TGCAGTGCTATGGCGGGAGGGGGTACCGGGGAGCTGTTTTTT. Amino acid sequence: CSAMAGGGTGELFF.

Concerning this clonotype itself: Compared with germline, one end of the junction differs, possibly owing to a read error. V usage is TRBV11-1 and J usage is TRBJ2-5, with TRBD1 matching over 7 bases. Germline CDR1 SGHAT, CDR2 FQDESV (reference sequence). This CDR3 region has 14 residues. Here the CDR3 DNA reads TGTGCCAGCAGCCCGGGACAGCGCGCAGAGACCCAGTATTTC. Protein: CASSPGQRAETQYF.